This TCR beta chain was retrieved from a study of post-analysis software for immune sequencing data. Overall study: Several disease courses (relapsing-remitting, secondary progressive and progressive-relapsing) of multiple sclerosis were included. Points from the study as a whole: TRBV5-6, TRBV5-1 and TRBV20-1 belonged to a set of roughly five TRBV segments that were more frequent in patients than controls. The study found significantly lower normalized Chao1 diversity in multiple sclerosis patients than in controls. Under the F measure, samples that were prepared in one batch clustered strongly together.

As regards this clonotype: Its antigen remains unknown.

cDNA libraries for TCR beta contained unique molecular identifiers. Each batch of 1 to 10 million T cells produced roughly 0.5 million cDNA molecules. One entry per CDR3 protein results from TCRdb running MiXCR on the PCR reads. The sample lists about 500,000 distinct CDR3 sequences; roughly 45% were seen once. V gave up 6 bases and J gave up 5 bases, with 13 bases separating them. The CDR3 has 13 amino acids. The chain has TRBV12-3 or TRBV12-4 and TRBJ2-5; unclear D gene. This clonotype was sampled from a girl aged 10 to 17 with multiple sclerosis. The specimen sequenced was blood. The CDR3 protein is CASRNGPAETQYF. CDR3 DNA: TGTGCCAGCAGGAATGGGCCGGCGGAGACCCAGTACTTC.